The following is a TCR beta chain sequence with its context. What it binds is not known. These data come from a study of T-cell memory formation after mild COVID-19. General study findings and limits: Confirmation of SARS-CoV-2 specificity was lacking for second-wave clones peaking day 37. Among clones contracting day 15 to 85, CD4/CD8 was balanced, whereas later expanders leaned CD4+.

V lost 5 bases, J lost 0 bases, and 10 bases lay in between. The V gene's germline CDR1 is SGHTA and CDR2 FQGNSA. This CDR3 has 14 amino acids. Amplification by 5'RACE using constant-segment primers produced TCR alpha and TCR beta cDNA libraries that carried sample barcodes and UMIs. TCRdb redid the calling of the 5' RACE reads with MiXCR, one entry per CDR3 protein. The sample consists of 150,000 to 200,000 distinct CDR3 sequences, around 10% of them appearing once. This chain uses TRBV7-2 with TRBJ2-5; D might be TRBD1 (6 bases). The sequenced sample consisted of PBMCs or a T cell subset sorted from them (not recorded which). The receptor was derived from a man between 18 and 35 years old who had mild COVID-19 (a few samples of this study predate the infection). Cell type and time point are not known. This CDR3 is CASSVDRYQETQYF. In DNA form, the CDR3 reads TGTGCCAGCAGCGTCGACAGGTACCAAGAGACCCAGTACTTC.